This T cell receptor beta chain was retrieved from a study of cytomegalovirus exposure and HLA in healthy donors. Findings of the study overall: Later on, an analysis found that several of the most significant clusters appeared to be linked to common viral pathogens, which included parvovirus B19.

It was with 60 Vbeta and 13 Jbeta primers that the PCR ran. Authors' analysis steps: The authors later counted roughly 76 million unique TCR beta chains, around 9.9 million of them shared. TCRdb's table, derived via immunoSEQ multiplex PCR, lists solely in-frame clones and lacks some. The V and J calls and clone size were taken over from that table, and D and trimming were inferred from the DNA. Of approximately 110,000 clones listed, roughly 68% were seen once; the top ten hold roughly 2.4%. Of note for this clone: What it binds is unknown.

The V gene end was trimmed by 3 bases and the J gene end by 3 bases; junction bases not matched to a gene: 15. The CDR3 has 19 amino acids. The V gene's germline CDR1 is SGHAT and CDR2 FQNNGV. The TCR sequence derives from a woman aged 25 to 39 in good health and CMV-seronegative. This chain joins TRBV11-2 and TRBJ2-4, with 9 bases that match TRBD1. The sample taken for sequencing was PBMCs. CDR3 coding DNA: TGTGCCAGCAGCTTGCTACCATACCGGGACAGGGATTTCAAAAACATTCAGTACTTC. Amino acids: CASSLLPYRDRDFKNIQYF.